Sequencing of this T cell receptor beta chain was carried out in a study of cytomegalovirus exposure and HLA in healthy donors. CDR3 length: 13 residues. The V end was cut by 7 bases, the J end by 2 bases, with 9 bases between. Germline lookup yields CDR1 ENHRY and CDR2 SYGVKD. Vbeta (60) and Jbeta (13) primers were used in the PCR. Only in-frame clones appear in the TCRdb table, and some are missing; sequencing was by immunoSEQ multiplex PCR. The data contain approximately 120,000 clones, 77% of them singletons. A few counts support this clone. The chain uses TRBV10-3 and TRBJ1-3; D gene ambiguous. The TCR originated in a woman in her 40s in good health and CMV-seropositive. Material: PBMCs. The CDR3 region is CAITQVAGNTIYF. For the CDR3, the DNA is TGTGCCATCACCCAGGTTGCTGGAAACACCATATATTTT.